The clone carrying this T cell receptor (beta chain) was counted only a few times. The data belong to a study of control samples from healthy donors and cancer patients. The data were produced by immunoSEQ multiplex PCR, yet TCRdb's version contains in-frame clones alone and is incomplete. Among some 74,000 clones, roughly 84% were seen once, and the ten largest hold 5.7%. This CDR3 contains 15 residues. Between the trimmed V and J ends, which lost 5 bases and 5 bases, there was a span of 19 bases. Germline V gene sequence: CDR1 SGDLS, CDR2 YYNGEE. The clonotype originates from a woman aged 45-60 years in good health. Sequenced material: blood. V gene TRBV9 combines with J gene TRBJ1-1; D is possibly TRBD1 (6 bases). The CDR3 sequence: CASSPTAGVKTEAFF. The CDR3 DNA reads TGTGCCAGCAGTCCTACCGCAGGGGTAAAAACTGAAGCTTTCTTT. Complete variable domain (other parts from reference TRBV9 and TRBJ1-1): DSGVTQTPKHLITATGQRVTLRCSPRSGDLSVYWYQQSLDQGLQFLIQYYNGEERAKGNILERFSAQQFPDLHSELNLSSLELGDSALYFCASSPTAGVKTEAFFGQGTRLTVV.